The clone carrying this T cell receptor beta chain appeared once. Its antigen is unknown. These data are taken from a study of T cells in Graves' hyperthyroidism and ophthalmopathy. Study as a whole: Any treatment followed the collection of peripheral blood at initial diagnosis.

TCR beta CDR3 regions were amplified from RNA transcripts. First-round RT-PCR with HTBI primers amplified the TCR CDR3 region. In TCRdb, the multiplex PCR reads were re-called with MiXCR into one record per CDR3 protein. The sample yields 750,000 to 950,000 distinct CDR3 sequences, around 38% seen once. Study observations and caveats: Through a model of 13 V-J features, ophthalmopathy was separated from stable hyperthyroidism. The majority of expanded thyroid clonotypes above 0.001 also appeared in blood.

Between the trimmed V and J ends, which lost 11 bases and 0 bases, there was a span of 17 bases. CDR1 is SGHVS, CDR2 FQNEAQ, per germline. The CDR3 totals 15 residues. This rearrangement joins TRBV7-8 to TRBJ1-3, with D unresolved. The sequencing sample was made of blood. The clonotype originates from a man between 18 and 35 years old with Graves' hyperthyroidism. Here the CDR3 reads CACPSGFGSGNTIYF. The CDR3 coding sequence is TGTGCCTGCCCCTCAGGCTTCGGCTCTGGAAACACCATATATTTT. Combining the CDR3 with reference TRBV7-8 and TRBJ1-3 gives the whole variable domain GAGVSQSPRYKVAKRGQDVALRCDPISGHVSLFWYQQALGQGPEFLTYFQNEAQLDKSGLPSDRFFAERPEGSVSTLKIQRTQQEDSAVYLCACPSGFGSGNTIYFGEGSWLTVV.